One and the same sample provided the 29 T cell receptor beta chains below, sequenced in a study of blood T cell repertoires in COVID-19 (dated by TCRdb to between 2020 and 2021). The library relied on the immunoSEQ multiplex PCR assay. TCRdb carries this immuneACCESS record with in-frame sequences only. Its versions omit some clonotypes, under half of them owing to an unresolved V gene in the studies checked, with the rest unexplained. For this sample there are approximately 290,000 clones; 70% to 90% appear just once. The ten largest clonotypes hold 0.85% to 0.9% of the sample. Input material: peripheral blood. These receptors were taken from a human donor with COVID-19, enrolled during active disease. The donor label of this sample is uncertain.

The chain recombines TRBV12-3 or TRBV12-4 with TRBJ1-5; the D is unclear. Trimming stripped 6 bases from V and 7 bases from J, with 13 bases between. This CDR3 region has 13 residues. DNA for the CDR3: TGTGCCAGCAGCACCCTCGGTATCCAGCCCCAGCATTTT. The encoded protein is CASSTLGIQPQHF.

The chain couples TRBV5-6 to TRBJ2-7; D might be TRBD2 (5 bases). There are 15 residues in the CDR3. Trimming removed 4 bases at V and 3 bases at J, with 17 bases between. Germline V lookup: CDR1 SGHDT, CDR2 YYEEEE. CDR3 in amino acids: CASSAGGGGLYEQYF. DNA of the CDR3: TGTGCCAGCAGCGCTGGCGGTGGCGGACTCTACGAGCAGTACTTC.

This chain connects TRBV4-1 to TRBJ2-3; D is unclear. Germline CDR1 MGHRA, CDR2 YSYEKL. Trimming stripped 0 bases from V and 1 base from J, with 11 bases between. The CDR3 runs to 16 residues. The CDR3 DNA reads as TGCGCCAGCAGCCAAGAGCGGCCAGCCCGCACAGATACGCAGTATTTT. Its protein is CASSQERPARTDTQYF.

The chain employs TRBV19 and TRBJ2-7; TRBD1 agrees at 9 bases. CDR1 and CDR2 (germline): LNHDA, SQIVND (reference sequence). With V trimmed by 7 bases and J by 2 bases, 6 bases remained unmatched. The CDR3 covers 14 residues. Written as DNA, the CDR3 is TGTGCCAGTACCCTGGGACAGGGTCCCTACGAGCAGTACTTC. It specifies CASTLGQGPYEQYF.

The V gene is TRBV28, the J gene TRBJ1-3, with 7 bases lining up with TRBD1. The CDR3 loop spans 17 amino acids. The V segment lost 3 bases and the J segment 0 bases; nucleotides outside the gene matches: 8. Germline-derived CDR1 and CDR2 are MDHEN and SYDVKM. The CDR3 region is CASSFTQGLYSGNTIYF. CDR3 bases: TGTGCCAGCAGTTTTACACAGGGGCTTTACTCTGGAAACACCATATATTTT.

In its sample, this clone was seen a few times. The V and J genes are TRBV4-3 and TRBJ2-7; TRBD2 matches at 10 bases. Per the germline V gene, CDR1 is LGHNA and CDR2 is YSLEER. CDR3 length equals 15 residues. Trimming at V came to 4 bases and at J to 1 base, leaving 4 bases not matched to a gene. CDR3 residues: CASSRRLAGSYEQYF. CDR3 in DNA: TGCGCCAGCAGCCGCCGACTAGCGGGTTCCTACGAGCAGTACTTC.

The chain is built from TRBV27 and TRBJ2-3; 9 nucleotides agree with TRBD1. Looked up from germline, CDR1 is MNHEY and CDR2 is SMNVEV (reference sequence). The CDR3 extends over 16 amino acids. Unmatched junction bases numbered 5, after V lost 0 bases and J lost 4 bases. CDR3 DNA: TGTGCCAGCAGTTTATCGACGGGACAGGGCCCAGATACGCAGTATTTT. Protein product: CASSLSTGQGPDTQYF.

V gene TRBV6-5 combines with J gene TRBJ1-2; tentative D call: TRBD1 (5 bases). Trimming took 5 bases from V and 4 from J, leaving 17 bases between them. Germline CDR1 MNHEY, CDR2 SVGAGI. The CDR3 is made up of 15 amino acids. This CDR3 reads CASSRNSRAGYGYTF. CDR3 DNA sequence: TGTGCCAGCAGTAGAAACTCCAGGGCTGGCTATGGCTACACCTTC.

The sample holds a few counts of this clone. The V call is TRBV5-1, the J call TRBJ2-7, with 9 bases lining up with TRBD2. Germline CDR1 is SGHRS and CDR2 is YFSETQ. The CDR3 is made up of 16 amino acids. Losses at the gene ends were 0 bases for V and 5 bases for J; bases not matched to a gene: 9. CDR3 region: CASSLALASGTHEQYF. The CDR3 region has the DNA TGCGCCAGCAGCTTGGCCTTGGCTAGCGGGACTCACGAGCAGTACTTC.

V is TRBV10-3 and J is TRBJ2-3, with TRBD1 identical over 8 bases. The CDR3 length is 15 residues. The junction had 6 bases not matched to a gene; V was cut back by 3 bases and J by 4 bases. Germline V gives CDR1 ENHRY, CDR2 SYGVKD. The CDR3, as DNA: TGTGCCATCAGTGATAGGCAGGGGGCCTCAGATACGCAGTATTTT. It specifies CAISDRQGASDTQYF.

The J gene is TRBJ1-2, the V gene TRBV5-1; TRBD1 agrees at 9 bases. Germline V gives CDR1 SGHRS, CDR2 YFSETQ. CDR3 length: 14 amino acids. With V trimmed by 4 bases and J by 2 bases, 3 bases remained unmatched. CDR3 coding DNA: TGCGCCAGCAGCGCCGGGACAGGGAACTATGGCTACACCTTC. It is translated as CASSAGTGNYGYTF.

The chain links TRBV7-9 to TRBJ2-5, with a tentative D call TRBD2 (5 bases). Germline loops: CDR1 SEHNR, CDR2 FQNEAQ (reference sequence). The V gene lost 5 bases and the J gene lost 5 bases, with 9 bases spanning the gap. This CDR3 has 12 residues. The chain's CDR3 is CASSRGEETQYF. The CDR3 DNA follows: TGTGCCAGCAGCCGTGGGGAGGAGACCCAGTACTTC.

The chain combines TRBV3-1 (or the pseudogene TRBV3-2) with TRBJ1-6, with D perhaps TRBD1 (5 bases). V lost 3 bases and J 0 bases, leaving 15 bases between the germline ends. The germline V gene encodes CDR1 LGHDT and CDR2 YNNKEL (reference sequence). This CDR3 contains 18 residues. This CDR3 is CASSQALQASSYNSPLHF. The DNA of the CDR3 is TGTGCCAGCAGCCAGGCCCTACAGGCCAGCTCCTATAATTCACCCCTCCACTTT.

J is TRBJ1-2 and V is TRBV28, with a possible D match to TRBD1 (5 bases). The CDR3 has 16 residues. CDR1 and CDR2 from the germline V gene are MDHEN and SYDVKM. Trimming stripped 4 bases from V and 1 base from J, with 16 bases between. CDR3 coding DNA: TGTGCCAGCAGTTCCTCGCGGCGGGGGGGTAACTATGGCTACACCTTC. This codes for CASSSSRRGGNYGYTF.

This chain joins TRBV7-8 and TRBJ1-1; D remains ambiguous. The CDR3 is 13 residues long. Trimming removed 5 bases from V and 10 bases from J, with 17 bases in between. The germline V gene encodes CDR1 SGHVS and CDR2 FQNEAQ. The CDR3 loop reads CASSERVVAGAFF. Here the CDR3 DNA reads TGTGCCAGCAGCGAGAGGGTTGTAGCAGGAGCTTTCTTT.

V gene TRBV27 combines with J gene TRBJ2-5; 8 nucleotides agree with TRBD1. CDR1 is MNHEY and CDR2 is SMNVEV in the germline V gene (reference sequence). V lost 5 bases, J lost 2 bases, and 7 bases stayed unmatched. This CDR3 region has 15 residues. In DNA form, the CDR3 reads TGTGCCAGCAGTGAGACCGGGACAGGACAAGAGACCCAGTACTTC. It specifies CASSETGTGQETQYF.

DNA of the CDR3: TGTGCCAGCAGCTTAGCGAGTTCCGGCTATGGCTACACCTTC. Its protein is CASSLASSGYGYTF. The chain employs TRBV7-9 and TRBJ1-2; D unclear. V lost 0 bases and J 4 bases, leaving 9 bases between the germline ends. Per the germline V gene, CDR1 is SEHNR and CDR2 is FQNEAQ (reference sequence). The CDR3 consists of 14 residues. Variable domain in full (rest from reference TRBV7-9 and TRBJ1-2): DTGVSQNPRHKITKRGQNVTFRCDPISEHNRLYWYRQTLGQGPEFLTYFQNEAQLEKSRLLSDRFSAERPKGSFSTLEIQRTEQGDSAMYLCASSLASSGYGYTFGSGTRLTVV.

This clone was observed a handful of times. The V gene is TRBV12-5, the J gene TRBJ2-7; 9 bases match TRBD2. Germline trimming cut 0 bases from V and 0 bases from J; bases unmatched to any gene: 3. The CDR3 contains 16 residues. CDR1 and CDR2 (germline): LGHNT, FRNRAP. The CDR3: CASGLVLSGSSYEQYF. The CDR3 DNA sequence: TGTGCTAGTGGTTTGGTACTTAGCGGGAGCTCCTACGAGCAGTACTTC. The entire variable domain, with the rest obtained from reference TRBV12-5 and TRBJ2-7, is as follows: DARVTQTPRHKVTEMGQEVTMRCQPILGHNTVFWYRQTMMQGLELLAYFRNRAPLDDSGMPKDRFSAEMPDATLATLKIQPSEPRDSAVYFCASGLVLSGSSYEQYFGPGTRLTVT.

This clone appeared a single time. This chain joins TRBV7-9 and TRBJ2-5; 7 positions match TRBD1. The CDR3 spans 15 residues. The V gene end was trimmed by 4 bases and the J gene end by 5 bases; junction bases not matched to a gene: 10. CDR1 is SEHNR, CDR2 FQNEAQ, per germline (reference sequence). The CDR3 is CASSSTLGTAETQYF. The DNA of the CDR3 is TGTGCCAGCAGCTCAACCCTAGGGACAGCTGAGACCCAGTACTTC.

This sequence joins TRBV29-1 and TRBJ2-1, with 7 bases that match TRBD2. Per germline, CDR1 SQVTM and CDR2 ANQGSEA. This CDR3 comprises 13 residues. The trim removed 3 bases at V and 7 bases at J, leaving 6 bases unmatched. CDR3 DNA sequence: TGCAGCGTTGAGATGACTAGCAGGAATGAGCAGTTCTTC. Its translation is CSVEMTSRNEQFF.

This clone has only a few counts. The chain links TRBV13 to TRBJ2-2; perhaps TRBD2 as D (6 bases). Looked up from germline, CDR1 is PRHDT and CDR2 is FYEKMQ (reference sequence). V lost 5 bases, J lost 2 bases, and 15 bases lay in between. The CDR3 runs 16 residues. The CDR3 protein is CASSPRLAPNTGELFF. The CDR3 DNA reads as TGTGCCAGCAGCCCACGCCTAGCGCCTAACACCGGGGAGCTGTTTTTT.

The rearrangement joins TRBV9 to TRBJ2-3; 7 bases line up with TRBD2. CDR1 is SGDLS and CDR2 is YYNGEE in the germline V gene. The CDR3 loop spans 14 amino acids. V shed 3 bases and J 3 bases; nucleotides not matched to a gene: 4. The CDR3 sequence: CASSAAGPTDTQYF. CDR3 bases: TGTGCCAGCAGCGCAGCGGGACCAACAGATACGCAGTATTTT.

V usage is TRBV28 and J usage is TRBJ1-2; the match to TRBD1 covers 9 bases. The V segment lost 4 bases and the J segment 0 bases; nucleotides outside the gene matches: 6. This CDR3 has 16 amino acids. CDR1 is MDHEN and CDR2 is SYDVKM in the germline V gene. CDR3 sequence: CASSSTWTGANYGYTF. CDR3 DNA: TGTGCCAGCAGTTCAACCTGGACAGGGGCTAACTATGGCTACACCTTC.

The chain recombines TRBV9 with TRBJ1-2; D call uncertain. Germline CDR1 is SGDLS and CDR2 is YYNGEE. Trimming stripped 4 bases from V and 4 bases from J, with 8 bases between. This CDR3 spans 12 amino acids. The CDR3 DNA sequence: TGTGCCAGCAGCATGGGCCCCTATGGCTACACCTTC. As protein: CASSMGPYGYTF.

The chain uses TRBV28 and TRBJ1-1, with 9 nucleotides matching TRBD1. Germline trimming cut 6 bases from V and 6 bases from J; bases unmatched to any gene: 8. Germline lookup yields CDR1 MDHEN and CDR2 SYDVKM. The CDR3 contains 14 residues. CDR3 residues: CASRPGQGRAEAFF. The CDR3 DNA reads TGTGCCAGCAGGCCGGGACAGGGTCGGGCTGAAGCTTTCTTT.

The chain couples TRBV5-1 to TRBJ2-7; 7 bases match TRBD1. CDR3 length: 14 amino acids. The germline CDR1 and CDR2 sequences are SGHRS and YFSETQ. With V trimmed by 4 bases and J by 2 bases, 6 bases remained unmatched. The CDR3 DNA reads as TGCGCCAGCAGCCCGGGGACAGCGACCTACGAGCAGTACTTC. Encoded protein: CASSPGTATYEQYF. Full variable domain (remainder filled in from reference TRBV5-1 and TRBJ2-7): KAGVTQTPRYLIKTRGQQVTLSCSPISGHRSVSWYQQTPGQGLQFLFEYFSETQRNKGNFPGRFSGRQFSNSRSEMNVSTLELGDSALYLCASSPGTATYEQYFGPGTRLTVT.

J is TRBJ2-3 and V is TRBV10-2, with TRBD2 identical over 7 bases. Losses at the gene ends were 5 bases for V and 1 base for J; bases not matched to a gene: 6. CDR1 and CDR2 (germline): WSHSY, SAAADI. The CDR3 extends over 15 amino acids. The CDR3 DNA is TGCGCCAGCAGTATGGGCGGGGGAGGCACAGATACGCAGTATTTT. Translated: CASSMGGGGTDTQYF.

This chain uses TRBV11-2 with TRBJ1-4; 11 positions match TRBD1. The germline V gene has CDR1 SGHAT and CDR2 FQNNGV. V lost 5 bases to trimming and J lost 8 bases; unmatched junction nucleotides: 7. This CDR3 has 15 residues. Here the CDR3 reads CASSPTRTGGEKLFF. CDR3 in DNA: TGTGCCAGCAGCCCGACCCGGACAGGGGGCGAAAAACTGTTTTTT.

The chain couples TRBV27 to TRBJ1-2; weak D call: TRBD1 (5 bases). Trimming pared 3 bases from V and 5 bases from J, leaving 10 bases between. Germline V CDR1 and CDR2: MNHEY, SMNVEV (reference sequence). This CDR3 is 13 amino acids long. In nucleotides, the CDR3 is TGTGCCAGCAGTTTCCCGACAGATTATGGCTACACCTTC. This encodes CASSFPTDYGYTF.